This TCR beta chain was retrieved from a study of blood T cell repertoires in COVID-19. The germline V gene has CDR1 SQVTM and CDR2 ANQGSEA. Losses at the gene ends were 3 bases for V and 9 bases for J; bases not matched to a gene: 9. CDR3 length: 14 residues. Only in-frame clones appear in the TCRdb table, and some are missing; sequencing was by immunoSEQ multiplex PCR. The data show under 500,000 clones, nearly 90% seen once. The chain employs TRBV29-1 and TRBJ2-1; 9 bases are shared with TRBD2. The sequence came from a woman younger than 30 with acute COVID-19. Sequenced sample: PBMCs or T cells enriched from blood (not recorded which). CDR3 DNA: TGCAGCGTTGAGGCTAGCGGGATTTCTCGTGAGCAGTTCTTC. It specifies CSVEASGISREQFF.